This record concerns one T cell receptor beta chain sequence. This record belongs to a study of radiation and T cells in renal cell carcinoma. Turning to the study itself: Nephrectomy followed 15 Gy stereotactic body radiation by 4 weeks.

Here immunoSEQ multiplex PCR was the method, and the copy in TCRdb shows in-frame clones only, minus some. Of about 140,000 clones in the sample, roughly 80% were seen once. The CDR3 totals 14 residues. The V end lost 0 bases, the J end lost 0 bases, and 7 bases lay between the germline ends. The germline CDR1 and CDR2 sequences are SGHRS and YFSETQ. Time point denoted: baseline pretreatment blood. Sample treatment: 15 Gy SBRT to primary tumor, nephrectomy 4 weeks later. Blood was sampled at baseline, 2 weeks and 4 weeks after SBRT. Clear cell pathology was present in this patient's renal cell carcinoma.

The sequence came from a woman aged 45-59 years with renal cell carcinoma. This material consisted of blood, taken from a patient whose treatment included radiotherapy and nephrectomy. The gene calls are TRBV5-1 and TRBJ2-7; D not resolved. The CDR3 region is CASSLDGSSYEQYF. CDR3 bases: TGCGCCAGCAGCTTGGACGGAAGCTCCTACGAGCAGTACTTC. The entire variable domain, with the rest obtained from reference TRBV5-1 and TRBJ2-7, is as follows: KAGVTQTPRYLIKTRGQQVTLSCSPISGHRSVSWYQQTPGQGLQFLFEYFSETQRNKGNFPGRFSGRQFSNSRSEMNVSTLELGDSALYLCASSLDGSSYEQYFGPGTRLTVT.